The subject of this entry is one T cell receptor beta chain. Per the germline V gene, CDR1 is SGHAT and CDR2 is FQNNGV. This CDR3 is built from 17 residues. Trimming shortened V by 4 bases and J by 3 bases, and 21 bases separated the two germline ends. This sample is part of a study of identifying expanded T cells in peripheral blood. TCRdb's table, derived via immunoSEQ multiplex PCR, lists solely in-frame clones and lacks some. The table has nearly 60,000 clones, roughly 89% seen once. This chain connects TRBV11-2 to TRBJ1-2; D may be TRBD1 (5 bases). Sample: blood. This TCR was sampled from a person between 18 and 75 years old in good health. The CDR3 loop reads CASSSPRAGERDYGYTF. The CDR3 region has the DNA TGTGCCAGCAGCTCGCCCCGCGCGGGGGAACGGGACTATGGCTACACCTTC.